The sequence of this TCR beta chain was determined in a study of T cell changes during pregnancy in multiple sclerosis. Measured with immunoSEQ multiplex PCR; TCRdb has only the in-frame clones, and not every one. Of about 32,000 clones in the sample, roughly nine tenths are singletons; the top ten hold approximately 10%. Germline loops: CDR1 SGHVS, CDR2 FQNEAQ. This CDR3 is 14 amino acids long. Trimming at V came to 4 bases and at J to 6 bases, leaving 3 bases not matched to a gene. This chain links TRBV7-8 with TRBJ1-5, with 10 positions matching TRBD1. Specimen: CD8+ T cells from peripheral blood mononuclear cells, collected in the second trimester of pregnancy. The sequence came from a female donor with multiple sclerosis, enrolled in a pregnancy study. Here the CDR3 DNA reads TGTGCCAGCAGCTCGACAGGGGGCGTTCAGCCCCAGCATTTT. Its translation is CASSSTGGVQPQHF.